This T cell receptor beta chain was profiled in a study of T-cell memory formation after mild COVID-19. Study-wide results and limits: CD4+ contracting clones were found mainly in CM and EM, and CD8+ ones in EMRA. Pre-infection memory already had some responding clones, implying cross-reactive memory joined. A second wave expanding day 15 to 37 was CD4+-biased; contracting clones were balanced.

Trimming removed 3 bases from V and 3 bases from J, with 10 bases in between. This CDR3 comprises 14 residues. Per germline, CDR1 MDHEN and CDR2 SYDVKM. MiXCR was run by TCRdb on the 5' RACE reads, yielding one entry per CDR3 protein. Of 450,000 to 650,000 distinct CDR3 sequences detected, roughly 20% appear once; the ten largest clones hold approximately 13%. This clonotype was detected only a few times. As yet, its antigen is unknown. The receptor was derived from an adult woman who had mild COVID-19 (a few samples of this study predate the infection). Cell type and time point are not known. The J gene is TRBJ2-3, the V gene TRBV28; D is ambiguous. The source material was PBMCs or a T cell subset sorted from them (not recorded which). CDR3 sequence: CASSFSEATDTQYF. DNA for the CDR3: TGTGCCAGCAGTTTCTCTGAGGCTACAGATACGCAGTATTTT. Filled out from reference TRBV28 and TRBJ2-3, the complete variable domain reads DVKVTQSSRYLVKRTGEKVFLECVQDMDHENMFWYRQDPGLGLRLIYFSYDVKMKEKGDIPEGYSVSREKKERFSLILESASTNQTSMYLCASSFSEATDTQYFGPGTRLTVL.